Shown below are 5 T cell receptor beta chains from a single sample sequenced in a study of beta chain features in type 1 diabetes. The study, taken as a whole, reports: TCRB CDR3s from Type 1 diabetes patients were moderately but significantly shorter in all four CD4+ subsets.

What was sequenced were expressed TCRB transcripts, since all of the isolated RNA had been reverse transcribed. TCRdb's table, derived via immunoSEQ multiplex PCR, lists solely in-frame clones and lacks some. Among 50,000 to 65,000 clones listed, 35% to 50% were seen once. Antigen specificity for these receptors is unknown. Material for sequencing was Tregs from blood. The receptors here all came from a man younger than 40 with type 1 diabetes.

This clone has a handful of counts. The V gene is TRBV7-2, the J gene TRBJ2-7, with 9 bases aligning to TRBD1. The CDR3 length is 14 residues. Looked up from germline, CDR1 is SGHTA and CDR2 is FQGNSA. Losses at the gene ends were 5 bases for V and 6 bases for J; bases not matched to a gene: 8. CDR3 sequence reads: CASSHRDRVGEQYF. In DNA form, the CDR3 reads TGTGCCAGCAGCCACCGGGACAGGGTGGGCGAGCAGTACTTC.

The V call is TRBV30, the J call TRBJ2-4, with 8 bases lining up with TRBD1. The length of the CDR3 is 17 residues. Germline V gene lookup returns CDR1 GTSNPN and CDR2 SVGIG (reference sequence). J gave up 0 bases and V 1 base, and 8 bases lay outside the gene matches. CDR3 coding DNA: TGTGCCTGGAGTGCCTTTGGACAGGGCAGAGCCAAAAACATTCAGTACTTC. This sequence encodes CAWSAFGQGRAKNIQYF.

This clone was detected only a few times. The chain joins TRBV18 to TRBJ2-2; D gene unclear. Trimming stripped 6 bases from V and 2 bases from J, with 7 bases between. The CDR3 loop spans 13 amino acids. The germline CDR1 and CDR2 sequences are KGHSH and LQKENI. Written as DNA, the CDR3 is TGTGCCAGCTCGCCCAGAAACACCGGGGAGCTGTTTTTT. This encodes CASSPRNTGELFF.

The V gene is TRBV6-6, the J gene TRBJ1-1; unclear D gene. This CDR3 is built from 11 residues. V was cut by 5 bases and J by 7 bases, with 8 bases left in between. CDR1 is MNHNY, CDR2 SVGAGI, per germline (reference sequence). CDR3 DNA: TGTGCCAGCAGTGCGTTATTTGAAGCTTTCTTT. Residues: CASSALFEAFF.

The rearrangement joins TRBV9 to TRBJ2-3, with TRBD2 matching over 7 bases. The junction had 8 bases not matched to a gene; V was cut back by 6 bases and J by 1 base. Looked up from germline, CDR1 is SGDLS and CDR2 is YYNGEE. The CDR3 sequence is 15 residues long. The CDR3: CASTLTTSRTDTQYF. CDR3 DNA: TGTGCCAGCACCCTTACGACTAGCCGCACAGATACGCAGTATTTT.